These 32 T cell receptor beta chains were all obtained from the same sample, sequenced in a study of blood T cell repertoires in COVID-19. TCRdb's table, derived via immunoSEQ multiplex PCR, lists solely in-frame clones and lacks some. The sample yields approximately 97,000 clones, 85% to 90% seen once. Sequencing was performed on peripheral blood. Receptor source: a man between 45 and 60 years old with active or convalescent COVID-19.

The V and J genes are TRBV12-3 or TRBV12-4 and TRBJ1-2, with a tentative D call TRBD1 (6 bases). The ends were cut back, 3 bases at V and 9 bases at J, with 14 bases in the middle. This CDR3 region has 13 residues. CDR3 bases: TGTGCCAGCAGTTTTGGACAGCTAAAACGCTACACCTTC. This encodes CASSFGQLKRYTF.

The V call is TRBV7-9, the J call TRBJ1-2; D uncertain. V lost 1 base to trimming and J lost 2 bases, with 8 bases between them. This CDR3 region has 14 residues. Germline V gene sequence: CDR1 SEHNR, CDR2 FQNEAQ (reference sequence). CDR3 in DNA: TGTGCCAGCAGCTTAGGCTCGACAAACTATGGCTACACCTTC. Its protein is CASSLGSTNYGYTF.

The chain employs TRBV5-1 and TRBJ1-2; 7 bases align to TRBD1. This CDR3 has 16 residues. J gave up 2 bases and V 3 bases, and 10 bases lay outside the gene matches. The germline V gene has CDR1 SGHRS and CDR2 YFSETQ. This chain's CDR3 is CASSWDTGALNYGYTF. DNA of the CDR3: TGCGCCAGCAGCTGGGATACAGGGGCCTTAAACTATGGCTACACCTTC.

The chain employs TRBV7-9 and TRBJ1-2; D is possibly TRBD1 (5 bases). This CDR3 has 14 residues. Germline CDR1 reads SEHNR; CDR2 reads FQNEAQ (reference sequence). V was clipped by 1 base and J by 2 bases, with 8 bases between them. The CDR3 loop is CASSLVGVNYGYTF. The CDR3 nucleotides read TGTGCCAGCAGCTTAGTAGGGGTGAACTATGGCTACACCTTC.

The rearrangement uses TRBV6-5 and TRBJ2-3; 8 bases line up with TRBD1. This CDR3 comprises 14 residues. The germline V gene encodes CDR1 MNHEY and CDR2 SVGAGI. The V and J ends lost 2 bases and 6 bases, in that order; junction bases with no gene match: 4. CDR3 sequence reads: CASSYDRDRDTQYF. CDR3 nucleotide sequence: TGTGCCAGCAGTTACGACCGGGACAGGGATACGCAGTATTTT.

This clone has only one observation. This chain connects TRBV3-1 (or the pseudogene TRBV3-2) to TRBJ2-3; TRBD2 agrees at 11 bases. V shed 4 bases and J 0 bases; nucleotides not matched to a gene: 3. The CDR3 is 16 residues long. Germline CDR1 and CDR2: LGHDT and YNNKEL (reference sequence). The DNA for the CDR3 is TGTGCCAGCAGCCTGACTAGCGGGACTAGCACAGATACGCAGTATTTT. Translated, it gives CASSLTSGTSTDTQYF.

V usage is TRBV6-5 and J usage is TRBJ2-7; 8 bases agree with TRBD1. CDR1 MNHEY and CDR2 SVGAGI come from the germline V gene. This CDR3 has 13 amino acids. V was pared by 7 bases and J by 3 bases, with 5 bases of the junction left unmatched. This chain's CDR3 is CASTSGGLYEQYV. CDR3 in DNA: TGTGCCAGCACCTCAGGGGGCCTCTACGAGCAGTACGTC.

This clone has just one count. This rearrangement joins TRBV3-1 (or the pseudogene TRBV3-2) to TRBJ2-2, with 8 bases matching TRBD1. In germline, CDR1 is LGHDT, CDR2 YNNKEL (reference sequence). This CDR3 has 15 residues. J gave up 7 bases and V 1 base, and 5 bases lay outside the gene matches. In DNA, the CDR3 is TGTGCCAGCAGCCAAGGGACAGGGCACGGCGGGGAGCTGTTTTTT. It encodes CASSQGTGHGGELFF.

The J gene is TRBJ1-6, the V gene TRBV14; TRBD1 is a possible D gene (5 bases). The germline CDR1 and CDR2 sequences are SGHDN and FVKESK. The CDR3 contains 14 residues. The germline V and J ends were trimmed by 0 bases and 7 bases, with 7 bases remaining between them. The CDR3 here is CASSQEHRNSPLHF. The CDR3 DNA is TGTGCCAGCAGCCAAGAACACAGGAATTCACCCCTCCACTTT.

The J gene is TRBJ2-7, the V gene TRBV30; no firm D call. Germline-derived CDR1 and CDR2 are GTSNPN and SVGIG (reference sequence). V lost 3 bases and J 0 bases, leaving 6 bases between the germline ends. The CDR3 loop spans 12 amino acids. This chain's CDR3 is CAWRGTSYEQYF. The CDR3 bases are TGTGCCTGGAGGGGCACCTCCTACGAGCAGTACTTC. The full variable domain, completed using reference TRBV30 and TRBJ2-7, is SQTIHQWPATLVQPVGSPLSLECTVEGTSNPNLYWYRQAAGRGLQLLFYSVGIGQISSEVPQNLSASRPQDRQFILSSKKLLLSDSGFYLCAWRGTSYEQYFGPGTRLTVT.

V and J are TRBV11-2 and TRBJ1-5; 7 bases fit TRBD1. The CDR3 has 15 residues. V gave up 4 bases and J gave up 3 bases; unmatched junction bases: 6. CDR1 and CDR2 from the germline V gene are SGHAT and FQNNGV. This CDR3 is CASSSGGDDNQPQHF. DNA of the CDR3: TGTGCCAGCAGCTCAGGGGGAGATGACAATCAGCCCCAGCATTTT.

This rearrangement joins TRBV7-2 to TRBJ2-3; TRBD2 matches at 8 bases. This CDR3 contains 15 residues. The junction had 4 bases not matched to a gene; V was cut back by 2 bases and J by 3 bases. CDR1 SGHTA and CDR2 FQGNSA come from the germline V gene. CDR3 nucleotide sequence: TGTGCCAGCAGCTTATCGACTAGCGTGACAGATACGCAGTATTTT. Protein product: CASSLSTSVTDTQYF.

The chain combines TRBV3-1 (or the pseudogene TRBV3-2) with TRBJ1-6; no definite D call. The germline V and J ends were trimmed by 3 bases and 4 bases, with 7 bases remaining between them. This CDR3 region has 14 residues. Germline CDR1 is LGHDT and CDR2 is YNNKEL (reference sequence). CDR3 nucleotides: TGTGCCAGCAGCCAGGGAGATTATAATTCACCCCTCCACTTT. Translating it yields CASSQGDYNSPLHF.

The chain is built from TRBV6-1 and TRBJ1-5; no clear D gene. V gave up 1 base and J gave up 5 bases, with 15 bases separating them. Looked up from germline, CDR1 is MNHNS and CDR2 is SASEGT. The CDR3 contains 16 residues. This CDR3 reads CASSEGGRGGYQPQHF. CDR3 nucleotides: TGTGCCAGCAGTGAAGGAGGCCGGGGAGGTTATCAGCCCCAGCATTTT.

The table lists this clone with a count of one. The V and J genes are TRBV7-2 and TRBJ1-1; D is perhaps TRBD1 (5 bases). V was cut by 4 bases and J by 0 bases, with 21 bases left in between. CDR3 length: 18 residues. The germline CDR1 and CDR2 sequences are SGHTA and FQGNSA. The CDR3 region is CASSSLPLGGSMNTEAFF. Here the CDR3 DNA reads TGTGCCAGCAGCTCATTACCGCTTGGGGGGTCCATGAACACTGAAGCTTTCTTT.

The chain recombines TRBV6-5 with TRBJ1-1; D is possibly TRBD1 (5 bases). Germline V gives CDR1 MNHEY, CDR2 SVGAGI. The V gene lost 5 bases and the J gene lost 1 base, with 8 bases spanning the gap. This CDR3 spans 13 amino acids. The CDR3 region has the DNA TGTGCCAGCAGTCGAGACAGGAACACTGAAGCTTTCTTT. Residues: CASSRDRNTEAFF.

CDR3 sequence: CASSFLQGAGYEQYF. The CDR3 DNA reads TGTGCCAGCAGCTTTTTACAGGGGGCTGGATACGAGCAGTACTTC. The chain uses TRBV5-4 and TRBJ2-7; 9 positions match TRBD1. In germline, CDR1 is SGHNT, CDR2 YYREEE (reference sequence). V lost 2 bases to trimming and J lost 4 bases; unmatched junction nucleotides: 7. The CDR3 spans 15 residues.

This clone was detected a few times. The chain has TRBV27 and TRBJ2-7; D may be TRBD2 (5 bases). The CDR3 loop spans 15 amino acids. CDR1 is MNHEY and CDR2 is SMNVEV in the germline V gene (reference sequence). V lost 5 bases and J lost 1, with 15 bases in between. The CDR3 DNA is TGTGCCAGCAGTCCTATAGCGACTACATCCTACGAGCAGTACTTC. This codes for CASSPIATTSYEQYF.

This chain joins TRBV5-8 and TRBJ2-7; a weak D match, TRBD1 (5 bases). Germline loops: CDR1 SGHTS, CDR2 YDEGEE. CDR3 length: 13 amino acids. Trimming stripped 0 bases from V and 6 bases from J, with 10 bases between. The CDR3 loop reads CASSLVGDLEQYV. CDR3 nucleotide sequence: TGTGCCAGCAGCTTGGTAGGGGATCTCGAGCAGTACGTC.

The chain couples TRBV6-5 to TRBJ1-2; 7 bases align to TRBD1. CDR1 is MNHEY and CDR2 is SVGAGI in the germline V gene. Trimming removed 6 bases from V and 7 bases from J; junction bases left unmatched: 11. This CDR3 has 14 amino acids. The CDR3 DNA is TGTGCCAGCAGCCCAATTACAGGGGCGACTGGCTACACCTTC. Its translation: CASSPITGATGYTF.

CDR3 region: CASSPPGRGEQYF. The CDR3 DNA sequence: TGTGCCAGCTCACCACCGGGCCGGGGCGAGCAGTACTTC. The chain combines TRBV18 with TRBJ2-7; a possible D gene is TRBD2 (5 bases). The germline V gene has CDR1 KGHSH and CDR2 LQKENI. Trimming took 0 bases from V and 6 from J, leaving 9 bases between them. This CDR3 is 13 amino acids long.

CDR3 DNA sequence: TGTGCCACCAGTGACACAGGGCCTTCTCGCCACGGGGAGCTGTTTTTT. Translating gives CATSDTGPSRHGELFF. The chain recombines TRBV24-1 with TRBJ2-2; D might be TRBD1 (6 bases). The CDR3 length is 16 residues. Germline CDR1 KGHDR, CDR2 SFDVKD. The V gene lost 4 bases and the J gene lost 7 bases, with 18 bases spanning the gap.

This chain links TRBV7-2 with TRBJ2-3, with unresolved D. The CDR3 length is 14 residues. Trimming stripped 5 bases from V and 2 bases from J, with 11 bases between. Germline CDR1 and CDR2: SGHTA and FQGNSA. CDR3 in amino acids: CASSPRQTTDTQYF. CDR3 sequence (DNA): TGTGCCAGCAGCCCCCGACAAACCACAGATACGCAGTATTTT.

The chain links TRBV28 to TRBJ1-1; the D gene is possibly TRBD1 (6 bases). V gave up 0 bases and J gave up 1 base, with 6 bases separating them. CDR3 length equals 14 residues. The germline V gene encodes CDR1 MDHEN and CDR2 SYDVKM. The CDR3 DNA follows: TGTGCCAGCAGTTTATGGGGGGCGAACACTGAAGCTTTCTTT. Its protein is CASSLWGANTEAFF.

The chain couples TRBV3-1 (or the pseudogene TRBV3-2) to TRBJ1-2; a possible D gene is TRBD1 (6 bases). V dropped 4 bases and J dropped 7 bases, with 13 bases sitting between them. There are 13 residues in the CDR3. The germline gives CDR1 LGHDT, CDR2 YNNKEL (reference sequence). The CDR3 DNA reads as TGTGCCAGCAGCCTAGGGGGGGAGGGTGGCTACACCTTC. Translation: CASSLGGEGGYTF.

This clone came up a few times. The chain recombines TRBV28 with TRBJ2-5; TRBD1 matches at 10 bases. Germline V lookup: CDR1 MDHEN, CDR2 SYDVKM. The ends lost 6 bases at V and 5 bases at J; junction bases unmatched: 6. The length of the CDR3 is 14 residues. For the CDR3, the DNA is TGTGCCAGCAGCCCGGGACAGGGGATCGAGACCCAGTACTTC. Residues: CASSPGQGIETQYF.

The chain couples TRBV5-8 to TRBJ2-3; 14 bases fit TRBD2. CDR3 length: 19 amino acids. V dropped 3 bases and J dropped 1; count of bases not matched to a gene: 10. Germline lookup yields CDR1 SGHTS and CDR2 YDEGEE. This CDR3 is CASSSGTSGGSMGTDTQYF. For the CDR3, the DNA is TGTGCCAGCAGCTCCGGGACTAGCGGGGGAAGTATGGGCACAGATACGCAGTATTTT.

The chain recombines TRBV4-3 with TRBJ1-1, with TRBD1 matching over 7 bases. V was clipped by 0 bases and J by 5 bases; unmatched bases: 6. This CDR3 has 15 residues. Germline CDR1 and CDR2: LGHNA and YSLEER. CDR3 sequence (DNA): TGCGCCAGCAGCCAAGAAGACAGGGAACCGACTGAAGCTTTCTTT. Encoded protein: CASSQEDREPTEAFF.

This clone was seen more than once but under ten times. V usage is TRBV5-1 and J usage is TRBJ1-1, with D perhaps matching TRBD1 (6 bases). Per the germline V gene, CDR1 is SGHRS and CDR2 is YFSETQ. This CDR3 region has 15 residues. The germline V and J ends were trimmed by 6 bases and 4 bases, with 19 bases remaining between them. The CDR3 loop is CASISSTTGSTEAFF. For the CDR3, the DNA is TGCGCCAGCATCTCGTCCACTACAGGGAGCACTGAAGCTTTCTTT.

J is TRBJ1-1 and V is TRBV20-1; D unresolved. The CDR3 sequence is 11 residues long. The V gene lost 0 bases and the J gene lost 9 bases, with 8 bases spanning the gap. Germline V gene lookup returns CDR1 DFQATT and CDR2 SNEGSKA (reference sequence). DNA for the CDR3: TGCAGTGCTAGAGATCTCCCTCAAGCTTTCTTT. Translating gives CSARDLPQAFF.

The rearrangement uses TRBV25-1 and TRBJ2-2, with TRBD1 matching over 9 bases. Per the germline V gene, CDR1 is MGHDK and CDR2 is SYGVNS. V dropped 6 bases and J dropped 3; count of bases not matched to a gene: 2. CDR3 length: 14 residues. The CDR3 coding sequence is TGTGCCAGCAGACAGGGGGCGCACACCGGGGAGCTGTTTTTT. Translated, it gives CASRQGAHTGELFF.

The rearrangement joins TRBV5-1 to TRBJ2-5; tentatively, D is TRBD1 (6 bases). Trimming removed 3 bases at V and 4 bases at J, with 13 bases between. Germline V gene sequence: CDR1 SGHRS, CDR2 YFSETQ. CDR3 size: 14 residues. The CDR3 is CASSSLQGRETQYF. DNA of the CDR3: TGCGCCAGCAGCTCCTTACAGGGAAGAGAGACCCAGTACTTC.